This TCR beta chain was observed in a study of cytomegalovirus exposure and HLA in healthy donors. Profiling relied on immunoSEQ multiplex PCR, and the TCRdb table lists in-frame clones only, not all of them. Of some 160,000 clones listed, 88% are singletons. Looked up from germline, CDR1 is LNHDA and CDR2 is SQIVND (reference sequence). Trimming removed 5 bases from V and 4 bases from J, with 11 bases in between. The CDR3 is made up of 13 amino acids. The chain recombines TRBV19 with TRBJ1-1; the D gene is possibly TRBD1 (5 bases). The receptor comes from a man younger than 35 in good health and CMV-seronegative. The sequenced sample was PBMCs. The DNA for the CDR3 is TGTGCCAGTAGTGCGGGGCCGGTCACTGAAGCTTTCTTT. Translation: CASSAGPVTEAFF.